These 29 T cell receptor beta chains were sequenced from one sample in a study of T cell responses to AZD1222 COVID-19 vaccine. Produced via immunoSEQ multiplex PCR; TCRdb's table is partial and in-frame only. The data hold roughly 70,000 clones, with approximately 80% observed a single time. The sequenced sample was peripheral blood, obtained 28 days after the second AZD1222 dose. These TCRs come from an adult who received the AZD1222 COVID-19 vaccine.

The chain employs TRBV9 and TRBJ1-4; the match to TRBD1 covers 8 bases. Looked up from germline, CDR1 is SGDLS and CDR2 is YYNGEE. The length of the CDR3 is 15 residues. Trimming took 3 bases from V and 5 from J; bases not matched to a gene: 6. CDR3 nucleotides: TGTGCCAGCAGCGGACCGGGACAGGCAAATGAAAAACTGTTTTTT. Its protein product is CASSGPGQANEKLFF. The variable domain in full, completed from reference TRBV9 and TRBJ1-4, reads DSGVTQTPKHLITATGQRVTLRCSPRSGDLSVYWYQQSLDQGLQFLIQYYNGEERAKGNILERFSAQQFPDLHSELNLSSLELGDSALYFCASSGPGQANEKLFFGSGTQLSVL.

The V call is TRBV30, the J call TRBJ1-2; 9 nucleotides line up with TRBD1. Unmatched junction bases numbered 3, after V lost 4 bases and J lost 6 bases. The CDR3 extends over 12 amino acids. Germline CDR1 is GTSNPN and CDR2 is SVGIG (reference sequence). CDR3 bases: TGTGCCTGGACCAGGACAGGGGATGGCTACACCTTC. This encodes CAWTRTGDGYTF. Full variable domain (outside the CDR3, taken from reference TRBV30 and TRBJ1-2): SQTIHQWPATLVQPVGSPLSLECTVEGTSNPNLYWYRQAAGRGLQLLFYSVGIGQISSEVPQNLSASRPQDRQFILSSKKLLLSDSGFYLCAWTRTGDGYTFGSGTRLTVV.

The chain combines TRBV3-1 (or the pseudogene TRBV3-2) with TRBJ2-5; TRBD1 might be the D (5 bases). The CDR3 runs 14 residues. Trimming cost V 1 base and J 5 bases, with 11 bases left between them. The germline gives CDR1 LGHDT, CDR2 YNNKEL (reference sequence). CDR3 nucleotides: TGTGCCAGCAGCCAAGTGGGGCTACGGGAGACCCAGTACTTC. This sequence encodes CASSQVGLRETQYF.

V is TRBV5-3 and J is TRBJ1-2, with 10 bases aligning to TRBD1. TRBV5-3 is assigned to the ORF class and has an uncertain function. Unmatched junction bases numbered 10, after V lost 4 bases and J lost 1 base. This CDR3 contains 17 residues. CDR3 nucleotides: TGTGCCAGAAGCCTCAGACAGGGGGCGAGGGGTAACTATGGCTACACCTTC. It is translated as CARSLRQGARGNYGYTF.

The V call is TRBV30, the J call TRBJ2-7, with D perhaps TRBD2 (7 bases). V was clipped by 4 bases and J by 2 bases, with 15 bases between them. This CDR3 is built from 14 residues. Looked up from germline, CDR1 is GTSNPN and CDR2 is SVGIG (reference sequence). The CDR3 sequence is CAWTPGGQPYEQYF. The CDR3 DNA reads TGTGCCTGGACCCCCGGGGGGCAGCCCTACGAGCAGTACTTC.

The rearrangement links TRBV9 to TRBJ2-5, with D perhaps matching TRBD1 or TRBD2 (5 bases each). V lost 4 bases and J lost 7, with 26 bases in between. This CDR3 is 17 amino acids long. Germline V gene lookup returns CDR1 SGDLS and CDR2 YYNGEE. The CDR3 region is CASSTTLGMGVLGTQYF. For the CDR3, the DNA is TGTGCCAGCAGCACCACCCTCGGTATGGGGGTCCTGGGGACCCAGTACTTC.

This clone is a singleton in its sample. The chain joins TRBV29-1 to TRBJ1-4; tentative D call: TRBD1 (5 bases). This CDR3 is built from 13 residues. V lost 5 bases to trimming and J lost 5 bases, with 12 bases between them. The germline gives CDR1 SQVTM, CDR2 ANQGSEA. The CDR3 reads CSVKLGPNEKLFF. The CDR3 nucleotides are TGCAGCGTTAAATTGGGGCCGAATGAAAAACTGTTTTTT.

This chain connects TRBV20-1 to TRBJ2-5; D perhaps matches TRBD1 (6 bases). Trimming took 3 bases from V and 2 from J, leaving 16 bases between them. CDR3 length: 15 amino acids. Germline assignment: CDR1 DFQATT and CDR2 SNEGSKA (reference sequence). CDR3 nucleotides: TGCAGTGCTAGTCACGCAGGACAGCTTCAAGAGACCCAGTACTTC. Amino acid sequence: CSASHAGQLQETQYF.

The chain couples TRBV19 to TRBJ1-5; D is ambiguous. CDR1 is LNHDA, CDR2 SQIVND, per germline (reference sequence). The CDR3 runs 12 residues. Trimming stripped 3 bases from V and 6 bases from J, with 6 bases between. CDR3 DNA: TGTGCCAGTAGTATTCCGGGTCAGCCCCAGCATTTT. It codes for CASSIPGQPQHF.

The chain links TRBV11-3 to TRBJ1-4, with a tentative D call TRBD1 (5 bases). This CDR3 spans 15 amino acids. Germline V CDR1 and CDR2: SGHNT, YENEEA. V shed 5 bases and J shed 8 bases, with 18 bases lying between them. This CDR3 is CASSPRPQGREKLFF. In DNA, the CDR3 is TGTGCCAGCAGCCCCCGCCCGCAGGGAAGGGAAAAACTGTTTTTT.

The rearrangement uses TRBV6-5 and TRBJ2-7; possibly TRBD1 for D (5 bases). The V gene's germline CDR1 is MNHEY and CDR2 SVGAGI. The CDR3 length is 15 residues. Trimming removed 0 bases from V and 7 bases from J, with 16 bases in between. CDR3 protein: CASSYSVGALGEQYF. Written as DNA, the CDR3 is TGTGCCAGCAGTTACTCGGTAGGGGCCCTAGGGGAGCAGTACTTC.

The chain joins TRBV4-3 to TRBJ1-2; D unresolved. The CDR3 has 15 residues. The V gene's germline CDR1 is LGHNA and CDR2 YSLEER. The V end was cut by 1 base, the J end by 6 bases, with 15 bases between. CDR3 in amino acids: CASSQVDGRLNGYTF. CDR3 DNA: TGCGCCAGCAGCCAAGTCGACGGCCGCCTCAATGGCTACACCTTC.

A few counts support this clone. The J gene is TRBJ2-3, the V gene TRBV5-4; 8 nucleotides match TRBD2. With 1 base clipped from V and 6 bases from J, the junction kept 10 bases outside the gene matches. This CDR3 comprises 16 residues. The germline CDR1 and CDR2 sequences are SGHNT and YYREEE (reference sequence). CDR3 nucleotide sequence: TGTGCCAGCAGCTTGTTCAGCGGGGGCCTCGGGGATACGCAGTATTTT. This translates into CASSLFSGGLGDTQYF.

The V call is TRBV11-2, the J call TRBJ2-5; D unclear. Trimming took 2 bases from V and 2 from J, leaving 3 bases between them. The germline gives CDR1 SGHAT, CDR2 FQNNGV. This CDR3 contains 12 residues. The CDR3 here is CASSLQQETQYF. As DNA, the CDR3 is TGTGCCAGCAGCTTACAACAAGAGACCCAGTACTTC.

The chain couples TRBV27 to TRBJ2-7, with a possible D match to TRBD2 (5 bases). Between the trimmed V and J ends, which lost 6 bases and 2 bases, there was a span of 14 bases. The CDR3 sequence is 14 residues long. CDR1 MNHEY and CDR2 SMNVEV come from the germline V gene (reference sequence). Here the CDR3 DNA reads TGTGCCAGCAGCCCCGTGCCGGGGACCTACGAGCAGTACTTC. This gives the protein CASSPVPGTYEQYF.

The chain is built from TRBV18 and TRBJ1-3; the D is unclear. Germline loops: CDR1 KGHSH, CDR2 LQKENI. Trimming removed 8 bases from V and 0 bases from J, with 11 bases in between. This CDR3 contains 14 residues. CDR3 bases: TGTGCCAGCCGGGAGTTAATCTCTGGAAACACCATATATTTT. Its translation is CASRELISGNTIYF.

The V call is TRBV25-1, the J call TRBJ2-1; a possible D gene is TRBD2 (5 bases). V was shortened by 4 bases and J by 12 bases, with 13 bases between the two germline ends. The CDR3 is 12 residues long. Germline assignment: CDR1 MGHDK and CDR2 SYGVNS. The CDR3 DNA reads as TGTGCCAGCAGTGGCCATACGGGGTTGCAGTTCTTC. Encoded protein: CASSGHTGLQFF.

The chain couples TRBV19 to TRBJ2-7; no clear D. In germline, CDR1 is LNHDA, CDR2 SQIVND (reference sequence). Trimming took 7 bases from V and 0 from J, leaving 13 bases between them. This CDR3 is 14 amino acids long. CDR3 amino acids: CASTSSANSYEQYF. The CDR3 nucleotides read TGTGCCAGTACCTCATCTGCGAACTCCTACGAGCAGTACTTC.

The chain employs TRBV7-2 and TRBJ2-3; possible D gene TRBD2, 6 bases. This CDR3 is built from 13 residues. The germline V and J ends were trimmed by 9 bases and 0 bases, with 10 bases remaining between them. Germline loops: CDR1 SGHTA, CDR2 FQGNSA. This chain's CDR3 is CASQRGSTDTQYF. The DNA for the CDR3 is TGTGCCAGTCAACGGGGGAGCACAGATACGCAGTATTTT.

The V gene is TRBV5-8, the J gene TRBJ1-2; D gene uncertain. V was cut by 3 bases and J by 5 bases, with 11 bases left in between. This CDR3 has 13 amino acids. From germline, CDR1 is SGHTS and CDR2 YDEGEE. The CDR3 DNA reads TGTGCCAGCAGCTCGCTCGTGGTTTATGGCTACACCTTC. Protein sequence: CASSSLVVYGYTF.

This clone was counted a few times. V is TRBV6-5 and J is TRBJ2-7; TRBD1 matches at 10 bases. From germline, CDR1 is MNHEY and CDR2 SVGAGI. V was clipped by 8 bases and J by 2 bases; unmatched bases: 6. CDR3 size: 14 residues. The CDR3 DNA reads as TGTGCCAGCCTCCGGGACAGGGGCACCTACGAGCAGTACTTC. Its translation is CASLRDRGTYEQYF.

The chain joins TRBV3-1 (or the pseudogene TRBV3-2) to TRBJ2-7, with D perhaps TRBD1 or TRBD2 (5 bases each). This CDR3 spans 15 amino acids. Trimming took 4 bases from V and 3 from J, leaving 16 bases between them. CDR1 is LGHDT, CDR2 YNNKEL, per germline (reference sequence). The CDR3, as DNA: TGTGCCAGCAGCCGTTCCGGGGCGGGCGGCTACGAGCAGTACTTC. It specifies CASSRSGAGGYEQYF.

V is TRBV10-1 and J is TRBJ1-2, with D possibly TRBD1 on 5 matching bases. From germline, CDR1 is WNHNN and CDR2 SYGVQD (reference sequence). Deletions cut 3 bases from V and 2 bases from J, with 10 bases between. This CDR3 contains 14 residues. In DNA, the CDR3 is TGCGCCAGCAGTGAAACAGGTCCCAACTATGGCTACACCTTC. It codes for CASSETGPNYGYTF.

CDR3 coding DNA: TGTGCCAGCAGCCCCGGGACAATAGATTCACCCCTCCACTTT. Residues: CASSPGTIDSPLHF. The chain uses TRBV7-8 and TRBJ1-6, with D possibly TRBD1 on 6 matching bases. Trimming removed 5 bases from V and 8 bases from J, with 13 bases in between. CDR1 and CDR2 (germline): SGHVS, FQNEAQ. The CDR3 contains 14 residues.

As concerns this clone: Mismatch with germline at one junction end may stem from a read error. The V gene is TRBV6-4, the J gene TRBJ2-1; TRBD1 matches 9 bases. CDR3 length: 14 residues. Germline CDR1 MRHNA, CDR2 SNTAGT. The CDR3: CASSEPRTGEGLVF. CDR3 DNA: TGTGCCAGCAGTGAGCCCCGGACAGGGGAGGGTTTGGTCTTC.

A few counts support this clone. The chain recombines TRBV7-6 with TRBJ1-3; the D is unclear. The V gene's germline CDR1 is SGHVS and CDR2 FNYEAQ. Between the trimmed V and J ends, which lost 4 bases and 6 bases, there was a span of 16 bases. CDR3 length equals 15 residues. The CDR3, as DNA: TGTGCCAGCAGCTCGCGGTTTGCGCTCGAAAACACCATATATTTT. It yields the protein CASSSRFALENTIYF.

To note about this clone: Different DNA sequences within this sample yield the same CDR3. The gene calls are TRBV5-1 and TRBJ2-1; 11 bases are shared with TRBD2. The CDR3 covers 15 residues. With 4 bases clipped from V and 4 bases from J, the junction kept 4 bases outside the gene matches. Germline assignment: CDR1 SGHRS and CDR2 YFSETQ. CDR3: CASSRTSGGYNEQFF. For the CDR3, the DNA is TGCGCCAGCAGCCGAACTAGCGGGGGATACAATGAGCAGTTCTTC.

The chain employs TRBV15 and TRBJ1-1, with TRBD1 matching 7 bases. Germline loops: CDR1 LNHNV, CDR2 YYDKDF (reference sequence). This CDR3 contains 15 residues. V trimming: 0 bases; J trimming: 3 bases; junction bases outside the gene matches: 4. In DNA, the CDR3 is TGTGCCACCAGCAGAGATCGACAGGGTGACACTGAAGCTTTCTTT. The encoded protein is CATSRDRQGDTEAFF.

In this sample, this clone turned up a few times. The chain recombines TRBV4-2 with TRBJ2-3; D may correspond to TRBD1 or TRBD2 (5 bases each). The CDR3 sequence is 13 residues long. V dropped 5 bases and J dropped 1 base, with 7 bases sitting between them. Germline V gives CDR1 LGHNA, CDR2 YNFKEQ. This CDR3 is CASSSGRTDTQYF. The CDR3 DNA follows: TGTGCCAGCAGCTCGGGACGCACAGATACGCAGTATTTT.